These 27 T cell receptor beta chains share one sample of origin, sequenced in a study of vaccination effects on CD4 cells after COVID-19. At the end of about ten days of culture, CD4+ T cells were isolated. Subjects were given two BNT162b2 or mRNA-1273 vaccine doses. These TCRs' antigens remain unknown. The method was immunoSEQ multiplex PCR; TCRdb's version includes in-frame clones alone and lacks a portion of them. The sample shows about 45,000 clones, roughly 72% of them seen only once. The sequencing used CD4+ T cells from PBMCs cultured without peptide, collected after COVID-19 vaccination. Receptors originate from a human donor who received a COVID-19 vaccine.

This clone was recorded only once. The V and J genes are TRBV5-1 and TRBJ2-5; TRBD2 might be the D (6 bases). The CDR3 loop spans 14 amino acids. V was shortened by 0 bases and J by 4 bases, with 10 bases between the two germline ends. CDR1 SGHRS and CDR2 YFSETQ come from the germline V gene. Here the CDR3 DNA reads TGCGCCAGCAGCTTGGAGGCGGGGAGAGAGACCCAGTACTTC. This gives the protein CASSLEAGRETQYF.

The chain carries TRBV20-1 and TRBJ2-3, with 12 bases identical to TRBD2. Germline loops: CDR1 DFQATT, CDR2 SNEGSKA (reference sequence). Germline trimming cut 3 bases from V and 5 bases from J; bases unmatched to any gene: 6. The CDR3 extends over 15 amino acids. CDR3 in DNA: TGCAGTGCTAGTCTAGCGGGGGGGCCCGTAGATACGCAGTATTTT. Translation: CSASLAGGPVDTQYF.

The sample holds a few counts of this clone. V and J are TRBV11-2 and TRBJ2-3, with D possibly being TRBD2 (6 bases). Trimming cost V 5 bases and J 0 bases, with 12 bases left between them. Germline CDR1 SGHAT, CDR2 FQNNGV. The CDR3 consists of 15 residues. CDR3 DNA: TGTGCCAGCAGCCCCGGCGGGACTAGCACAGATACGCAGTATTTT. The encoded protein is CASSPGGTSTDTQYF.

The J gene is TRBJ2-7, the V gene TRBV7-2; D gene uncertain. Trimming shortened V by 1 base and J by 0 bases, and 10 bases separated the two germline ends. Germline V gene sequence: CDR1 SGHTA, CDR2 FQGNSA. The CDR3 contains 15 residues. The CDR3 spells CASSLVSLTSYEQYF. CDR3 coding DNA: TGTGCCAGCAGCTTAGTTAGTTTAACCTCCTACGAGCAGTACTTC. Full variable domain (rest looked up from reference TRBV7-2 and TRBJ2-7): GAGVSQSPSNKVTEKGKDVELRCDPISGHTALYWYRQSLGQGLEFLIYFQGNSAPDKSGLPSDRFSAERTGGSVSTLTIQRTQQEDSAVYLCASSLVSLTSYEQYFGPGTRLTVT.

This clone was counted only a few times. DNA for the CDR3: TGCAGCGTTGCTGACGGAGTGTTAGGCAATCAGCCCCAGCATTTT. This sequence encodes CSVADGVLGNQPQHF. This chain links TRBV29-1 with TRBJ1-5; D unresolved. Germline CDR1 and CDR2: SQVTM and ANQGSEA. This CDR3 comprises 15 residues. Between the trimmed V and J ends, which lost 4 bases and 2 bases, there was a span of 15 bases.

V usage is TRBV6-5 and J usage is TRBJ2-2, with D perhaps assigned TRBD1 or TRBD2 (5 bases each). The CDR3 has 13 amino acids. Germline assignment: CDR1 MNHEY and CDR2 SVGAGI. The V gene lost 7 bases and the J gene lost 7 bases, with 13 bases spanning the gap. The CDR3 bases are TGTGCCAGCAATACGGGGCCGGGCGGGGAGCTGTTTTTT. This codes for CASNTGPGGELFF.

The chain couples TRBV7-6 to TRBJ2-1, with D perhaps TRBD2 (5 bases). The V end was cut by 7 bases, the J end by 2 bases, with 18 bases between. The V gene's germline CDR1 is SGHVS and CDR2 FNYEAQ. The CDR3 has 16 residues. The CDR3 bases are TGTGCCAGCACCAAGGGAGTAGGGCGAACCTACAATGAGCAGTTCTTC. It is translated as CASTKGVGRTYNEQFF.

This clone was recorded a few times. The CDR3 DNA reads TGTGCCAGTAGTCATTACGGGACAGGGTTCTACGAGCAGTACTTC. Encoded protein: CASSHYGTGFYEQYF. V usage is TRBV19 and J usage is TRBJ2-7; 9 nucleotides align to TRBD1. This CDR3 spans 15 amino acids. V shed 5 bases, J shed 3 bases, and the junction held 8 bases outside the gene matches. Germline loops: CDR1 LNHDA, CDR2 SQIVND (reference sequence). The full variable domain, in which reference TRBV19 and TRBJ2-7 provide the parts outside the CDR3, is DGGITQSPKYLFRKEGQNVTLSCEQNLNHDAMYWYRQDPGQGLRLIYYSQIVNDFQKGDIAEGYSVSREKKESFPLTVTSAQKNPTAFYLCASSHYGTGFYEQYFGPGTRLTVT.

The chain has TRBV7-9 and TRBJ1-2, with D hard to call. Looked up from germline, CDR1 is SEHNR and CDR2 is FQNEAQ (reference sequence). V lost 5 bases to trimming and J lost 8 bases, with 9 bases between them. The length of the CDR3 is 11 residues. CDR3 in amino acids: CASSVLGGYTF. The DNA for the CDR3 is TGTGCCAGCAGCGTCCTGGGAGGCTACACCTTC.

As for this clone: Mismatch with germline at one junction end may stem from a read error. The chain joins TRBV27 to TRBJ2-1; D is undetermined. Germline values: CDR1 MNHEY, CDR2 SMNVEV (reference sequence). CDR3 length equals 13 residues. The CDR3 DNA follows: TGTGCCAGCAGTTTAATTGGCTACTATGAGCAGTTCTTC. Translation gives CASSLIGYYEQFF.

This chain joins TRBV2 and TRBJ1-5; weak D call: TRBD1 (5 bases). V was pared by 5 bases and J by 3 bases, with 17 bases between. The CDR3 spans 16 residues. Germline V CDR1 and CDR2: SNHLY, FYNNEI. This CDR3 reads CASSQGSGSINQPQHF. Here the CDR3 DNA reads TGTGCCAGCAGTCAGGGCTCCGGCAGTATCAATCAGCCCCAGCATTTT.

V usage is TRBV3-1 (or the pseudogene TRBV3-2) and J usage is TRBJ2-5; 11 bases are shared with TRBD1. This CDR3 has 14 residues. Germline CDR1 LGHDT, CDR2 YNNKEL (reference sequence). V was pared by 3 bases and J by 5 bases, with 2 bases of the junction left unmatched. CDR3 sequence (DNA): TGTGCCAGCAGCCAGGGACAGGGGGGCGAGACCCAGTACTTC. Amino acid sequence: CASSQGQGGETQYF.

The rearrangement joins TRBV10-2 to TRBJ1-1; D unresolved. Per germline, CDR1 WSHSY and CDR2 SAAADI. Trimming removed 6 bases at V and 4 bases at J, with 9 bases between. The CDR3 is 12 amino acids. In DNA form, the CDR3 reads TGCGCCAGCAGGGGCAGAAGCACTGAAGCTTTCTTT. Its translation is CASRGRSTEAFF.

This sequence joins TRBV11-2 and TRBJ2-5; 8 bases are a match to TRBD1. This CDR3 spans 16 amino acids. V gave up 6 bases and J gave up 2 bases; unmatched junction bases: 11. Germline CDR1 SGHAT, CDR2 FQNNGV. The CDR3: CASRLKTGVIQETQYF. For the CDR3, the DNA is TGTGCCAGCAGACTCAAGACAGGGGTGATACAAGAGACCCAGTACTTC. Combining the CDR3 with reference TRBV11-2 and TRBJ2-5 gives the whole variable domain EAGVAQSPRYKIIEKRQSVAFWCNPISGHATLYWYQQILGQGPKLLIQFQNNGVVDDSQLPKDRFSAERLKGVDSTLKIQPAKLEDSAVYLCASRLKTGVIQETQYFGPGTRLLVL.

The chain employs TRBV2 and TRBJ2-3, with D uncertain. The germline V and J ends were trimmed by 8 bases and 7 bases, with 13 bases remaining between them. In germline, CDR1 is SNHLY, CDR2 FYNNEI. The CDR3 loop spans 12 amino acids. The CDR3 protein is CASGLDTYTQYF. For the CDR3, the DNA is TGTGCCAGCGGTCTTGATACCTATACGCAGTATTTT.

The chain combines TRBV6-5 with TRBJ1-5; TRBD1 matches at 7 bases. J gave up 4 bases and V 6 bases, and 9 bases lay outside the gene matches. Germline loops: CDR1 MNHEY, CDR2 SVGAGI. The CDR3 spans 15 residues. This CDR3 is CASRSQGTVNQPQHF. The CDR3 DNA sequence: TGTGCCAGCAGGAGCCAAGGGACAGTTAATCAGCCCCAGCATTTT.

This CDR3 is CASRRGQGYTEAFF. The CDR3 DNA follows: TGTGCCAGCAGACGGGGACAGGGTTACACTGAAGCTTTCTTT. J is TRBJ1-1 and V is TRBV3-1 (or the pseudogene TRBV3-2); TRBD1 matches at 9 bases. Per the germline V gene, CDR1 is LGHDT and CDR2 is YNNKEL (reference sequence). V dropped 6 bases and J dropped 3; count of bases not matched to a gene: 5. The CDR3 extends over 14 amino acids.

The J gene is TRBJ2-1, the V gene TRBV13, with 9 bases identical to TRBD2. The CDR3 has 14 residues. In germline, CDR1 is PRHDT, CDR2 FYEKMQ (reference sequence). With 6 bases clipped from V and 7 bases from J, the junction kept 7 bases outside the gene matches. The CDR3 reads CASSRLAGWNEQFF. CDR3 nucleotide sequence: TGTGCCAGCAGTAGGCTAGCGGGGTGGAATGAGCAGTTCTTC.

This clone was counted between two and nine times. The CDR3 region is CASKGLYGYTF. The CDR3 nucleotides read TGTGCCAGCAAAGGGCTTTATGGCTACACCTTC. The chain couples TRBV6-5 to TRBJ1-2; the D is unclear. The CDR3 has 11 amino acids. CDR1 is MNHEY and CDR2 is SVGAGI in the germline V gene. Trimming left V 7 bases short and J 5 bases short, with 8 bases between.

V and J are TRBV29-1 and TRBJ1-2; a possible D gene is TRBD1 (6 bases). The V end was cut by 1 base, the J end by 5 bases, with 11 bases between. Germline V gives CDR1 SQVTM, CDR2 ANQGSEA. The CDR3 contains 13 residues. CDR3 nucleotides: TGCAGCGTTGAAGCGGGCAGGGGATATGGCTACACCTTC. Protein sequence: CSVEAGRGYGYTF.

The chain is built from TRBV7-8 and TRBJ1-2, with D hard to call. V was trimmed by 0 bases and J by 2 bases, leaving 7 bases between them. The germline gives CDR1 SGHVS, CDR2 FQNEAQ. This CDR3 is 14 amino acids long. In DNA form, the CDR3 reads TGTGCCAGCAGCTTAGCGGTGGCCAACTATGGCTACACCTTC. Protein sequence: CASSLAVANYGYTF.

The V call is TRBV27, the J call TRBJ1-2; possibly TRBD1 for D (5 bases). The germline CDR1 and CDR2 sequences are MNHEY and SMNVEV (reference sequence). Trimming removed 3 bases from V and 5 bases from J, with 13 bases in between. The CDR3 consists of 14 residues. The CDR3 spells CASSFKGRGYGYTF. The DNA of the CDR3 is TGTGCCAGCAGTTTTAAGGGGCGAGGTTATGGCTACACCTTC.

A few counts support this clone. The rearrangement links TRBV2 to TRBJ1-2; maybe TRBD1 (5 bases). Germline values: CDR1 SNHLY, CDR2 FYNNEI. This CDR3 is 14 amino acids long. Trimming pared 1 base from V and 8 bases from J, leaving 14 bases between. This CDR3 is CASSEVGASGGYTF. CDR3 bases: TGTGCCAGCAGTGAAGTAGGGGCGTCGGGGGGCTACACCTTC.

The rearrangement links TRBV11-2 to TRBJ2-7; the match to TRBD2 covers 8 bases. CDR1 SGHAT and CDR2 FQNNGV come from the germline V gene. The ends lost 4 bases at V and 0 bases at J; junction bases unmatched: 14. CDR3 size: 18 residues. In DNA, the CDR3 is TGTGCCAGCAGCTCTCTCCGACTACTAGCGGCTAGCTCCTACGAGCAGTACTTC. It is translated as CASSSLRLLAASSYEQYF.

The rearrangement uses TRBV5-1 and TRBJ1-1; tentatively, D is TRBD1 (5 bases). CDR1 SGHRS and CDR2 YFSETQ come from the germline V gene. V gave up 1 base and J gave up 2 bases, with 9 bases separating them. This CDR3 is built from 14 residues. The CDR3: CASSLPGLNTEAFF. The CDR3 nucleotides read TGCGCCAGCAGCTTGCCAGGGTTAAACACTGAAGCTTTCTTT.

This clone appeared a few times. The sample has other DNA sequences that encode this CDR3 too. The chain carries TRBV12-3 or TRBV12-4 and TRBJ1-5; D is unclear. The CDR3 covers 13 residues. Trimming took off 3 bases at V and 4 bases at J, with 7 bases between the two ends. CDR3 sequence reads: CASSLAENQPQHF. The CDR3 DNA reads TGTGCCAGCAGTTTGGCAGAAAATCAGCCCCAGCATTTT.

This clone has only a few counts. The chain is built from TRBV30 and TRBJ2-3; either TRBD1 or TRBD2 may supply D (5 bases each). Germline-derived CDR1 and CDR2 are GTSNPN and SVGIG (reference sequence). The CDR3 contains 15 residues. The germline V and J ends were trimmed by 0 bases and 4 bases, with 14 bases remaining between them. The CDR3 reads CAWSVHGGSSDTQYF. CDR3 DNA: TGTGCCTGGAGTGTACATGGGGGTAGCTCAGATACGCAGTATTTT.